This T cell receptor (beta chain) derives from a study of patients and donors after allogeneic stem cell transplantation. The CDR3 is made up of 16 amino acids. Per the germline V gene, CDR1 is SGHRS and CDR2 is YFSETQ. V shed 7 bases and J shed 0 bases, with 17 bases lying between them. TCRdb passed the RT-PCR reads through MiXCR, listing each CDR3 protein once. The data contain about 200,000 distinct CDR3 sequences, 38% of them singletons. This TCR was sampled from a human donor who was either an allogeneic HSCT recipient or a stem cell or donor lymphocyte infusion donor (not recorded which). It is not recorded whose cells these are; they may come from a transplant donor. Sequenced input: blood, either unsorted or a sorted T cell fraction (not recorded which). The rearrangement joins TRBV5-1 to TRBJ2-1; D may be TRBD1 or TRBD2 (5 bases each). As DNA, the CDR3 is TGCGCCAGCTCCCCAGGAGCAGGGAGCTCCTACAATGAGCAGTTCTTC. Protein: CASSPGAGSSYNEQFF. Full variable domain (outside the CDR3, taken from reference TRBV5-1 and TRBJ2-1): KAGVTQTPRYLIKTRGQQVTLSCSPISGHRSVSWYQQTPGQGLQFLFEYFSETQRNKGNFPGRFSGRQFSNSRSEMNVSTLELGDSALYLCASSPGAGSSYNEQFFGPGTRLTVL.